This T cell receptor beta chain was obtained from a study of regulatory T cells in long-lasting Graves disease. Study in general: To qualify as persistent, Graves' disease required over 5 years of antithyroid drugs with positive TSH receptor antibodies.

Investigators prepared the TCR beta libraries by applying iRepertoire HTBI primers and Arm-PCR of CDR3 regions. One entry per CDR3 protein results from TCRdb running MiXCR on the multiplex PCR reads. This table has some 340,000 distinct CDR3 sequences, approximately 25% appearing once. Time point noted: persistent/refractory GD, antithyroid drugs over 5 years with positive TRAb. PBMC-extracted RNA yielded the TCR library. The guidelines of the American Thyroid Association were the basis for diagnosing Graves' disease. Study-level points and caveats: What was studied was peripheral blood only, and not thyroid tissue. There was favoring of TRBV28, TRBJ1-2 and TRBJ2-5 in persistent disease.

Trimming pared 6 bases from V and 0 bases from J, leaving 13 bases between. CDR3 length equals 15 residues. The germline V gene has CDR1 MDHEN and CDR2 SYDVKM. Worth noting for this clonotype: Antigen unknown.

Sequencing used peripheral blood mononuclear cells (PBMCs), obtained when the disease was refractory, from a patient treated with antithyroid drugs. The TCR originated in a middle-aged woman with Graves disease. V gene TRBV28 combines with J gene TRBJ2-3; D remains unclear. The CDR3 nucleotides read TGTGCCAGCAGGGCCTACGGCCCTAGCACAGATACGCAGTATTTT. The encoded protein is CASRAYGPSTDTQYF.